Listed below are T cell receptor beta chains from one sample, sequenced in a study of CD8 T cells in Susac syndrome. TCRdb fed the immunoSEQ multiplex PCR reads into MiXCR, producing one record per CDR3 protein. Among 110,000 to 150,000 distinct CDR3 sequences, about 94% were seen once, and the ten largest hold around 0.08%. Input material: CD4+ T cells from PBMCs. The origin of the receptors is a human donor with Susac syndrome. Each CDR3 is given with its conserved first and last residue. D genes are given only for firm matches. Expanded clones get a size class; other rows say once, few or many, or leave the size out.

j_call: TRBJ2-3; d_call: -; v_call: TRBV4-1; clone_size: -; cdr3_nt: TGCGCCAGCAGCCAGGGGGCCAGCACAGATACGCAGTATTTT; cdr3_aa: CASSQGASTDTQYF
j_call: TRBJ2-2; d_call: TRBD2; v_call: TRBV28; clone_size: -; cdr3_nt: TGTGCCAGCACCATCCGGGAGGCTGGGGAGCTGTTTTTT; cdr3_aa: CASTIREAGELFF
j_call: TRBJ2-1; d_call: -; v_call: TRBV19; clone_size: -; cdr3_nt: TGTGCCAGTAGTTACAGGGCTGAGCAGTTCTTC; cdr3_aa: CASSYRAEQFF
j_call: TRBJ1-2; d_call: TRBD1; v_call: TRBV20-1; clone_size: -; cdr3_nt: TGCAGTGCTAGAGCCAGGACAGGGGATAACTATGGCTACACCTTC; cdr3_aa: CSARARTGDNYGYTF
j_call: TRBJ1-2; d_call: -; v_call: TRBV6-2/TRBV6-3; clone_size: -; cdr3_nt: TGTGCCAGCAGCGGTGGAGGGGACTATGGCTACACCTTC; cdr3_aa: CASSGGGDYGYTF
j_call: TRBJ2-3; d_call: -; v_call: TRBV15; clone_size: -; cdr3_nt: TGTGCCGCGAGGGGGGTGAGCACAGATACGCAGTATTTT; cdr3_aa: CAARGVSTDTQYF
j_call: TRBJ2-4; d_call: TRBD2; v_call: TRBV3-1; clone_size: -; cdr3_nt: TGTGCCAGCAGCCAACCAAAGACTAGCGGGGGACACATTCAGTACTTC; cdr3_aa: CASSQPKTSGGHIQYF
j_call: TRBJ2-7; d_call: TRBD2; v_call: TRBV5-4; clone_size: once; cdr3_nt: TGTGCCAGCAGCTTGAAACTAGCGGGAGGGCTCGAGCAGTACTTC; cdr3_aa: CASSLKLAGGLEQYF
j_call: TRBJ2-7; d_call: TRBD1; v_call: TRBV7-2; clone_size: -; cdr3_nt: TGTGCCAGCAGCCCAGATCGGGACAGGACCTACGAGCAGTACTTC; cdr3_aa: CASSPDRDRTYEQYF
j_call: TRBJ2-1; d_call: TRBD2; v_call: TRBV4-1; clone_size: -; cdr3_nt: TGCGCCAGCAGCGAAGGACTAGCGGGGGGCAACTACAATGAGCAGTTCTTC; cdr3_aa: CASSEGLAGGNYNEQFF